This TCR beta chain was profiled in a study of blood T cell repertoires in COVID-19. Overall study: Researchers got acute and convalescent COVID-19 samples from the United States, Italy and Spain. In each case, the material was cDNA or gDNA derived from T cells, B-cell-depleted T cells, or PBMCs.

The CDR3 has 14 amino acids. The junction had 5 bases not matched to a gene; V was cut back by 1 base and J by 6 bases. CDR1 and CDR2 from the germline V gene are SGHRS and YFSETQ. Authors' analysis steps: Quantification of nucleated cells was approximated via reference gene primer amplification. Using immunoSEQ multiplex PCR, the repertoire was profiled, and TCRdb retains in-frame clones only, with some absent. The DNA was the basis for D and trimming; V, J and clone size are from that table. Of some 210,000 clones listed, 80% to 90% are singletons. Material: peripheral blood. The receptor comes from a woman aged 45-65 years with active or convalescent COVID-19. The J gene is TRBJ2-3, the V gene TRBV5-1, with 7 nucleotides matching TRBD2. CDR3 nucleotide sequence: TGCGCCAGCAGCTTGACGCTCGGGGGGGATACGCAGTATTTT. Protein sequence: CASSLTLGGDTQYF. Using reference TRBV5-1 and TRBJ2-3 for the parts outside the CDR3, the full variable domain is KAGVTQTPRYLIKTRGQQVTLSCSPISGHRSVSWYQQTPGQGLQFLFEYFSETQRNKGNFPGRFSGRQFSNSRSEMNVSTLELGDSALYLCASSLTLGGDTQYFGPGTRLTVL.